This T cell receptor beta chain appears in the sequencing data of a study of cytomegalovirus exposure and HLA in healthy donors. Study-level information: A preliminary data release comprised 80 million or so unique TCRs obtained from HLA-typed donors.

Of note for this clone: Its antigen is unknown.

The study ran its PCR with 60 Vbeta and 13 Jbeta primers. Profiling relied on immunoSEQ multiplex PCR, and the TCRdb table lists in-frame clones only, not all of them. The sample lists about 190,000 clones, approximately 82% occurring once. Study-wide results and limits: Rarity marked most TCR sequences, yet some public TCRs occurred in many donors. Judged likely to be a sequencing artifact was a cluster of highly shared sequence variants.

With 1 base removed from V and 4 bases from J, the gap between germline ends came to 8 bases. The germline gives CDR1 WNHNN, CDR2 SYGVQD (reference sequence). The CDR3 loop spans 14 amino acids. At collection, donors were nominally healthy, but unrecorded immune exposures were probable. The rearrangement uses TRBV10-1 and TRBJ2-1, with D maybe TRBD2 (6 bases). Material for sequencing was PBMCs. The clonotype comes from a woman between 18 and 29 years old in good health and CMV-seropositive. CDR3 DNA: TGCGCCAGCAGTGAGTTTCGGGGGTACAATGAGCAGTTCTTC. This sequence encodes CASSEFRGYNEQFF.